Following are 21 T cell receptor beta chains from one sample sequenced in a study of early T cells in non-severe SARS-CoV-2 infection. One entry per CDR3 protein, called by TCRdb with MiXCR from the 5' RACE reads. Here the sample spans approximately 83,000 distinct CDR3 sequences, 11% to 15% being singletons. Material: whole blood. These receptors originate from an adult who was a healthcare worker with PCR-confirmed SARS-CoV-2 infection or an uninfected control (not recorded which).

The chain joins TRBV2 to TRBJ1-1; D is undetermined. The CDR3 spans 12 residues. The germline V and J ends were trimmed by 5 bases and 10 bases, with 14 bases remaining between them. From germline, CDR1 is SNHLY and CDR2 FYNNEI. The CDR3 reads CASSQTPMAAFF. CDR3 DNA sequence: TGTGCCAGCAGTCAAACACCAATGGCAGCTTTCTTT.

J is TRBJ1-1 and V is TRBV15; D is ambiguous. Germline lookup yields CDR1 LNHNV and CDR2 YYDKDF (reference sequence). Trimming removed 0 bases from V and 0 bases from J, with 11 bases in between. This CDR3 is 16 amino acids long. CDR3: CATSRDRGPLNTEAFF. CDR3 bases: TGTGCCACCAGCAGAGATAGAGGACCCCTGAACACTGAAGCTTTCTTT.

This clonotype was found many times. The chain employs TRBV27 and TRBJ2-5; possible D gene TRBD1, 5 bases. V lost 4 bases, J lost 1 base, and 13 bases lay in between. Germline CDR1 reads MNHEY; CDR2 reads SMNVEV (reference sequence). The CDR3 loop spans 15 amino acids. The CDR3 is CASSSLTESQETQYF. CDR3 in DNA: TGTGCCAGCAGTTCCCTGACAGAAAGCCAAGAGACCCAGTACTTC.

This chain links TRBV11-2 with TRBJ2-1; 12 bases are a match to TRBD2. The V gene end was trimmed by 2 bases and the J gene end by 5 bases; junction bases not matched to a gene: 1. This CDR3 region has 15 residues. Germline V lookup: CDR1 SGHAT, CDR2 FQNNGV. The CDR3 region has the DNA TGTGCCAGCAGCTTACTAGCGGGGGGGAACAATGAGCAGTTCTTC. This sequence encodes CASSLLAGGNNEQFF.

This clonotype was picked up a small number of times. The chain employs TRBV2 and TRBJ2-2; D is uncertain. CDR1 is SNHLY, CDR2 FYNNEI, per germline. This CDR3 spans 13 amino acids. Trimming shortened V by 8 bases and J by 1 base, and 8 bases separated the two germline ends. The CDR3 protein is CASGRENTGELFF. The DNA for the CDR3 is TGTGCCAGCGGCAGAGAGAACACCGGGGAGCTGTTTTTT.

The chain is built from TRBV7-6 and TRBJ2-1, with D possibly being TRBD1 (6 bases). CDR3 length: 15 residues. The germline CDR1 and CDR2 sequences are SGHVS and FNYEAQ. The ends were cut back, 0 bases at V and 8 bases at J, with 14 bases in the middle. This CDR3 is CASSLAPGQSDEQFF. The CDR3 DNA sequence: TGTGCCAGCAGCTTAGCACCAGGACAGTCCGATGAGCAGTTCTTC.

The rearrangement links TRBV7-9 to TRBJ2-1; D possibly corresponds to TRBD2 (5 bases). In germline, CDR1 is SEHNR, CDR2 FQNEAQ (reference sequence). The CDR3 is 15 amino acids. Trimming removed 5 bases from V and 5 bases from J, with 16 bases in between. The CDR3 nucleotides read TGTGCCAGCAGCCCACTAGGGTCCCCTGACAATGAGCAGTTCTTC. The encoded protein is CASSPLGSPDNEQFF.

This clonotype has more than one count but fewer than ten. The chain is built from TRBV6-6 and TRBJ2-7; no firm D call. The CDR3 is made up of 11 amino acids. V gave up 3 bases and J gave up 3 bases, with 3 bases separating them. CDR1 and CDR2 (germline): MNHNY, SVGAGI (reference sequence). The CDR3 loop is CASSYIYEQYF. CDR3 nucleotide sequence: TGTGCCAGCAGTTATATCTACGAGCAGTACTTC.

CDR3 nucleotides: TGTGCCAGCAGCTTCGACTACGAGCAGTACTTC. Protein sequence: CASSFDYEQYF. The V call is TRBV7-9, the J call TRBJ2-7; D call uncertain. The length of the CDR3 is 11 residues. Germline V CDR1 and CDR2: SEHNR, FQNEAQ (reference sequence). V was pared by 3 bases and J by 3 bases, with 3 bases between.

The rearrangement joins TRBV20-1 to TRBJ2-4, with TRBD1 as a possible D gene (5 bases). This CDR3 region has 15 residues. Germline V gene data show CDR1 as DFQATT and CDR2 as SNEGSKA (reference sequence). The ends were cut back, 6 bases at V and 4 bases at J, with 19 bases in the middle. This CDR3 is CSAPKEQAKKNIQYF. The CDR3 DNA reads TGCAGTGCCCCTAAGGAACAGGCCAAGAAAAACATTCAGTACTTC.

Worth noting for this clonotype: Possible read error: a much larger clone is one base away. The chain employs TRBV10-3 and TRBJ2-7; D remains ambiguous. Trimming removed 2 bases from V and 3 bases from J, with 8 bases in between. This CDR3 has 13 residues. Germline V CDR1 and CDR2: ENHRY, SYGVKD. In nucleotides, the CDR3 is TGTGCCATCAGTGAGAGCAGGATCTACGAGCAGTACTTC. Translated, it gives CAISESRIYEQYF.

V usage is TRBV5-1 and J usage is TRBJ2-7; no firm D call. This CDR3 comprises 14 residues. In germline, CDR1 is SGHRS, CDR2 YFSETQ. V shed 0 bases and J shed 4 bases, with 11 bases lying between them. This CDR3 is CASSLEVDGYEQYF. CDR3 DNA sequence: TGCGCCAGCAGCTTGGAAGTAGATGGGTACGAGCAGTACTTC.

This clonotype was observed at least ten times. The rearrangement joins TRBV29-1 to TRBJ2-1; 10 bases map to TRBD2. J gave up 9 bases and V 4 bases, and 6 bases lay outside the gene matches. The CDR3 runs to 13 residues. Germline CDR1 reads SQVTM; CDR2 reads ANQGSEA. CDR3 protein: CSVVGAGGREQFF. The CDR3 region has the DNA TGCAGCGTTGTGGGAGCGGGGGGGCGTGAGCAGTTCTTC.

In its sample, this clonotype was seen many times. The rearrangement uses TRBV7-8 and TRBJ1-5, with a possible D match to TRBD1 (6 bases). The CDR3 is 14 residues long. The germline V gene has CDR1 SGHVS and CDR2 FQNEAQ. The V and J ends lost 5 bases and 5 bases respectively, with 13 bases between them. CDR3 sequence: CASSGQAGDQPQHF. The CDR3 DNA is TGTGCCAGCAGCGGCCAAGCAGGGGATCAGCCCCAGCATTTT.

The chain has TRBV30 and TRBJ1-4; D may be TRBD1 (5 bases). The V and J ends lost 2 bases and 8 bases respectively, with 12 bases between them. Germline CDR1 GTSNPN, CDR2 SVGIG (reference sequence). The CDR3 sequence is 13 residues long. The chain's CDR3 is CAWSMRQREKLFF. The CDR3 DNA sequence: TGTGCCTGGAGTATGCGACAGAGGGAAAAACTGTTTTTT. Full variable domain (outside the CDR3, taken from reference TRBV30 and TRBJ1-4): SQTIHQWPATLVQPVGSPLSLECTVEGTSNPNLYWYRQAAGRGLQLLFYSVGIGQISSEVPQNLSASRPQDRQFILSSKKLLLSDSGFYLCAWSMRQREKLFFGSGTQLSVL.

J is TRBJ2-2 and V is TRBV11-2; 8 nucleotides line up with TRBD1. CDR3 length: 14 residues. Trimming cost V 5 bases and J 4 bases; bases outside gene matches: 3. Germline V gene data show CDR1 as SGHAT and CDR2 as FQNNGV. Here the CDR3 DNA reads TGTGCCAGCAGCCCACAGGGGGGCACCGGGGAGCTGTTTTTT. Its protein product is CASSPQGGTGELFF.

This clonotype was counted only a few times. CDR3 nucleotides: TGTGCCAGCAGTTTTAGGACAGATGAAGCTTTCTTT. Translation gives CASSFRTDEAFF. The chain recombines TRBV28 with TRBJ1-1; possibly TRBD1 for D (6 bases). The CDR3 consists of 12 residues. Germline V gene sequence: CDR1 MDHEN, CDR2 SYDVKM. Between the trimmed V and J ends, which lost 3 bases and 7 bases, there was a span of 9 bases. The complete variable domain, with remaining parts taken from reference TRBV28 and TRBJ1-1, reads DVKVTQSSRYLVKRTGEKVFLECVQDMDHENMFWYRQDPGLGLRLIYFSYDVKMKEKGDIPEGYSVSREKKERFSLILESASTNQTSMYLCASSFRTDEAFFGQGTRLTVV.

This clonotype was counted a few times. CDR3 amino acids: CASSYSRRTAGYTF. CDR3 coding DNA: TGTGCCAGCAGTTACTCGAGACGGACGGCTGGCTACACCTTC. V is TRBV6-5 and J is TRBJ1-2; D uncertain. From germline, CDR1 is MNHEY and CDR2 SVGAGI. Between the trimmed V and J ends, which lost 0 bases and 7 bases, there was a span of 12 bases. CDR3 size: 14 residues.

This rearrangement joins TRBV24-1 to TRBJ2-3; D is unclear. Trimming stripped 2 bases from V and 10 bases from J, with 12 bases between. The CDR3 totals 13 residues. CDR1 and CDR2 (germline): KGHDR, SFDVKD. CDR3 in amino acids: CATSDWGESPQYF. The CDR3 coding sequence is TGTGCCACCAGTGATTGGGGTGAGTCCCCGCAGTATTTT.

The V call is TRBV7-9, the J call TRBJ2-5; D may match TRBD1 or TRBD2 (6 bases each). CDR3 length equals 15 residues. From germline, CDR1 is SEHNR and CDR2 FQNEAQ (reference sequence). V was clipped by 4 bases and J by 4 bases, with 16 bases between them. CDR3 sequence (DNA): TGTGCCAGCAGCTCCGGGACTGGGGGCCGAGAGACCCAGTACTTC. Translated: CASSSGTGGRETQYF.

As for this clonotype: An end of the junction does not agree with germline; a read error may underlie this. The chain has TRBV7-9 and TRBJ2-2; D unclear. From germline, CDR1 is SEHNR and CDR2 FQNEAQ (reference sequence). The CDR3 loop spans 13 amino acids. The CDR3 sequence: CASRSRVTRELFF. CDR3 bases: TGTGCCAGCAGGTCAAGGGTCACCAGGGAGCTGTTTTTT.